This T cell receptor beta chain was identified in a study of T cell repertoires in cytomegalovirus infection. Background on the study: Both CMV infection and a matching HLA type were indicated by public TCR beta signatures.

This clonotype was observed many times. TCRdb used MiXCR to reprocess the reads, holding one entry per CDR3 protein. The repertoire consists of approximately 200,000 distinct CDR3 sequences, with over 20% occurring once and the leading ten covering 15% to 20%. Per the germline V gene, CDR1 is SGHVS and CDR2 is FQNEAQ. V was trimmed by 5 bases and J by 0 bases, leaving 5 bases between them. The CDR3 runs to 13 residues. The TCR originated in a human donor in good health (CMV status not recorded). Some clones in this sample may be carry-over from other donors' samples. J is TRBJ1-5 and V is TRBV7-8; D unclear. Sequenced: CD8+ T cells from PBMCs. The CDR3 DNA follows: TGTGCCAGCAGCCCCGATAGCAATCAGCCCCAGCATTTT. Amino acid sequence: CASSPDSNQPQHF.